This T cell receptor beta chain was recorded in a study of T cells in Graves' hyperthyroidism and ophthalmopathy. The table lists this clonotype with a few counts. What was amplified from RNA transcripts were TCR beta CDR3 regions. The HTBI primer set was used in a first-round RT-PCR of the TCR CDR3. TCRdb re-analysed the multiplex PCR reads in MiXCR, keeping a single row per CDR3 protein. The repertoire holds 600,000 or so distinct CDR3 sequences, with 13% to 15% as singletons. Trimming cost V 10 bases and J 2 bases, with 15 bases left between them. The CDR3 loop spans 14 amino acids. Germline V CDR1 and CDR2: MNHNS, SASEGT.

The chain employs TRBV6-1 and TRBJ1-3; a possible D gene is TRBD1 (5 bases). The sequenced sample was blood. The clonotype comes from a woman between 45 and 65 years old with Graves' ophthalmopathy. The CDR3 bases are TGTGCCACCAACCGGGACGGCGCTGGAAACACCATATATTTT. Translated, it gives CATNRDGAGNTIYF.